This T cell receptor beta chain was observed in a study of blood T cell repertoires in COVID-19. Study summary: Samples of COVID-19 (acute and convalescent) were obtained from the United States, Italy and Spain. Sources were T cells, B-cell-depleted T cells, or PBMCs; the material itself was cDNA or gDNA.

V lost 2 bases, J lost 2 bases, and 4 bases stayed unmatched. Per germline, CDR1 SGDLS and CDR2 YYNGEE. CDR3 length: 15 residues. In the source study's methods: Nucleated cell number was recorded as an estimate derived from reference gene primer amplification. Some clones are missing from TCRdb's copy, which holds only in-frame ones; the method was immunoSEQ multiplex PCR. D and trimming were read from the DNA, whereas the V and J calls and clone size are those reported in that table. In the table there are about 64,000 clones, over 75% of which are singletons. The material sequenced was peripheral blood. V gene TRBV9 combines with J gene TRBJ2-7; 10 positions match TRBD1. The TCR was taken from a man aged 70-80 years with acute or convalescent COVID-19. CDR3 residues: CASSVGTGEAYEQYF. The CDR3 nucleotides read TGTGCCAGCAGCGTCGGGACAGGGGAAGCCTACGAGCAGTACTTC.